This TCR beta chain was sequenced in a study of CD8+ T cells in alopecia areata. This CDR3 is 13 amino acids long. Germline V gene lookup returns CDR1 ENHRY and CDR2 SYGVKD. V was shortened by 2 bases and J by 5 bases, with 7 bases between the two germline ends. A note on this clone: Its antigen is still unknown.

As the sequencing template, cDNA was produced by extracting RNA and reverse transcribing it. TCRdb's copy holds only in-frame clones and misses some; the assay was immunoSEQ multiplex PCR. Of about 150,000 clones detected, 62% appear once; the ten largest clones hold 36%. Study-wide findings and caveats: Tissue-resident alphabeta T cells belonging to normal skin likewise get sequenced within scalp specimens.

The specimen was CD8+ T cells sorted from blood. The clonotype comes from a human donor in good health. The gene calls are TRBV10-3 and TRBJ2-1, with D unresolved. The DNA for the CDR3 is TGTGCCATCAGTGAGCCAGGAGACAATGAGCAGTTCTTC. Amino acids: CAISEPGDNEQFF.